The clone carrying this T cell receptor beta chain was detected once. This specimen belongs to a study of blood T cell repertoires in COVID-19. Across the study: Samples of COVID-19 (acute and convalescent) were obtained from the United States, Italy and Spain.

With 4 bases removed from V and 2 bases from J, the gap between germline ends came to 15 bases. Germline CDR1 and CDR2: SGDLS and YYNGEE. The CDR3 loop spans 16 amino acids. In the authors' methods: Amplifying reference gene primers gave estimates of nucleated cell counts. Repertoires were generated with immunoSEQ multiplex PCR, while TCRdb's copy carries only in-frame clones and drops some. The D gene and trimming were derived from the DNA, and the V and J assignments and clone size from that table. The sample carries 250,000 to 300,000 clones, approximately 86% recorded once. Sequencing was done on a sample of peripheral blood. The sequence was obtained from a man aged 18 to 30 with active or convalescent COVID-19. The chain is built from TRBV9 and TRBJ1-4; a weak D match, TRBD1 (6 bases). The CDR3 loop is CASSSRGFGTNEKLFF. The CDR3 region has the DNA TGTGCCAGCAGCAGCAGGGGATTCGGGACTAATGAAAAACTGTTTTTT.